This TCR beta chain is drawn from a study of cytomegalovirus exposure and HLA in healthy donors. Looked up from germline, CDR1 is SGHAT and CDR2 is FQNNGV. The CDR3 contains 13 residues. Trimming pared 1 base from V and 8 bases from J, leaving 11 bases between. Regarding this clone: As yet, its antigen is unknown.

Study-wide findings and caveats: Analyses of presence/absence relied on an assumption of roughly uniform sequencing depth across donors. In a later analysis, common viral pathogens appeared linked to several of the most significant clusters.

Primers: 60 Vbeta forward and 13 Jbeta reverse. Generated by immunoSEQ multiplex PCR, the TCRdb table keeps only in-frame clones and is missing some. The sample has about 130,000 clones, more than 80% seen once. The sequenced material came from PBMCs. The receptor was derived from a man aged 40-50 years in good health and CMV-seronegative. The V gene is TRBV11-2, the J gene TRBJ1-1; tentative D call: TRBD1 (6 bases). DNA for the CDR3: TGTGCCAGCAGCTTAGGCACAGGGTTGGAAGCTTTCTTT. Translated: CASSLGTGLEAFF. Supplemented by reference TRBV11-2 and TRBJ1-1, the full variable domain reads EAGVAQSPRYKIIEKRQSVAFWCNPISGHATLYWYQQILGQGPKLLIQFQNNGVVDDSQLPKDRFSAERLKGVDSTLKIQPAKLEDSAVYLCASSLGTGLEAFFGQGTRLTVV.